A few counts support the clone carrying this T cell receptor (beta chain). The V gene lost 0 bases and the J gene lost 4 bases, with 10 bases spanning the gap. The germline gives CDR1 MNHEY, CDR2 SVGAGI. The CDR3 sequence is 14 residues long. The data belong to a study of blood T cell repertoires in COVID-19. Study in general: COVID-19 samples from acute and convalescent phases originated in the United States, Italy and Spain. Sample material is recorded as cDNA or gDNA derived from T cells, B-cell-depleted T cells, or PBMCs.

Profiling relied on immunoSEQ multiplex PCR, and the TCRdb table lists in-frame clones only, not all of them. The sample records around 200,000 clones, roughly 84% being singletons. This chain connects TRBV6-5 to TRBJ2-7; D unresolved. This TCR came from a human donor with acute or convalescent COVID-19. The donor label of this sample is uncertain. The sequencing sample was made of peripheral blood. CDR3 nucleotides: TGTGCCAGCAGTTACTCGGAGTCAAGTTACGAGCAGTACTTC. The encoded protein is CASSYSESSYEQYF.